These T cell receptor beta chains were read from a single sample in a study of cytomegalovirus exposure and HLA in healthy donors. Only in-frame clones appear in the TCRdb table, and some are missing; sequencing was by immunoSEQ multiplex PCR. The sample gives 150,000 to 200,000 clones, approximately 81% of which show up once; 15% to 20% is in the top ten. Material for sequencing was PBMCs. All receptors derive from a man in his late teens or twenties in good health and CMV-seropositive. Both conserved end residues are part of each CDR3. A D gene is named only where the DNA matches it firmly. Part of the rows lack a size; the others show once, few, many or a class for expanded clones.

clone_size: .
v_call: TRBV11-3
j_call: TRBJ1-1
d_call: TRBD1
cdr3_aa: CASSYTGGTEAFF
cdr3_nt: TGTGCCAGCAGCTACACAGGGGGCACTGAAGCTTTCTTT

clone_size: .
v_call: TRBV6-1
j_call: TRBJ1-2
d_call: TRBD1
cdr3_aa: CASSDPSTGKGYGYTF
cdr3_nt: TGTGCCAGCAGTGACCCTTCGACAGGGAAGGGCTATGGCTACACCTTC

clone_size: .
v_call: TRBV11-2
j_call: TRBJ1-1
d_call: .
cdr3_aa: CASSLVKAFGEAFF
cdr3_nt: TGTGCCAGCAGCTTAGTAAAGGCCTTCGGGGAAGCTTTCTTT

clone_size: .
v_call: TRBV11-3
j_call: TRBJ2-7
d_call: .
cdr3_aa: CASSWTGRRYEQYF
cdr3_nt: TGTGCCAGCAGCTGGACTGGACGGAGATACGAGCAGTACTTC

clone_size: .
v_call: TRBV11-2
j_call: TRBJ2-7
d_call: TRBD2
cdr3_aa: CASSLLSLIGREAYEQYF
cdr3_nt: TGTGCCAGCAGCTTATTATCACTGATCGGCCGGGAGGCCTACGAGCAGTACTTC

clone_size: .
v_call: TRBV9
j_call: TRBJ2-2
d_call: TRBD2
cdr3_aa: CASSVNSGAGELFF
cdr3_nt: TGTGCCAGCAGCGTTAATAGCGGGGCCGGGGAGCTGTTTTTT

clone_size: .
v_call: TRBV28
j_call: TRBJ2-1
d_call: TRBD2
cdr3_aa: CASSPRGREVPYNEQFF
cdr3_nt: TGTGCCAGCAGCCCCCGAGGGCGGGAGGTTCCCTACAATGAGCAGTTCTTC

clone_size: .
v_call: TRBV6-5
j_call: TRBJ2-7
d_call: TRBD2
cdr3_aa: CASLEGGREGEQYF
cdr3_nt: TGTGCCAGCCTAGAGGGCGGGCGGGAGGGCGAGCAGTACTTC

clone_size: .
v_call: TRBV5-1
j_call: TRBJ1-1
d_call: .
cdr3_aa: CASSLTEAFF
cdr3_nt: TGCGCCAGCAGCCTCACTGAAGCTTTCTTT

clone_size: .
v_call: TRBV5-1
j_call: TRBJ1-6
d_call: .
cdr3_aa: CASSDQGGGEAPLHF
cdr3_nt: TGCGCCAGCAGCGACCAAGGGGGGGGCGAGGCGCCCCTCCACTTT

clone_size: few
v_call: TRBV9
j_call: TRBJ2-3
d_call: TRBD2
cdr3_aa: CASTAGFTDTQYF
cdr3_nt: TGTGCCAGCACAGCGGGGTTCACAGATACGCAGTATTTT

clone_size: .
v_call: TRBV4-1
j_call: TRBJ1-3
d_call: TRBD1
cdr3_aa: CASSQEGQGAGGNTIYF
cdr3_nt: TGCGCCAGCAGCCAAGAGGGGCAGGGGGCTGGTGGAAACACCATATATTTT

clone_size: few
v_call: TRBV6-1
j_call: TRBJ1-6
d_call: TRBD1
cdr3_aa: CASSEGTGNSPLHF
cdr3_nt: TGTGCCAGCAGTGAGGGGACAGGCAATTCACCCCTCCACTTT

clone_size: once
v_call: TRBV5-6
j_call: TRBJ2-7
d_call: TRBD2
cdr3_aa: CASSLAGGAYEQYF
cdr3_nt: TGTGCCAGCAGCTTGGCGGGGGGGGCCTACGAGCAGTACTTC

clone_size: .
v_call: TRBV6-5
j_call: TRBJ2-3
d_call: .
cdr3_aa: CASSYADTDTQYF
cdr3_nt: TGTGCCAGCAGTTACGCAGACACAGATACGCAGTATTTT

clone_size: .
v_call: TRBV7-6
j_call: TRBJ2-5
d_call: .
cdr3_aa: CASSLVGQRALPQETQYF
cdr3_nt: TGTGCCAGCAGCTTAGTGGGGCAGCGGGCCTTACCCCAAGAGACCCAGTACTTC

clone_size: .
v_call: TRBV5-1
j_call: TRBJ2-7
d_call: .
cdr3_aa: CASSQTGLRSYEQYF
cdr3_nt: TGCGCCAGCAGTCAAACAGGGCTTCGTAGCTACGAGCAGTACTTC

clone_size: .
v_call: TRBV9
j_call: TRBJ1-5
d_call: .
cdr3_aa: CASSVGGVSNQPQHF
cdr3_nt: TGTGCCAGCAGCGTAGGAGGCGTTAGCAATCAGCCCCAGCATTTT

clone_size: .
v_call: TRBV19
j_call: TRBJ1-2
d_call: TRBD1
cdr3_aa: CASSIQGANYGYTF
cdr3_nt: TGTGCCAGTAGTATACAGGGGGCTAACTATGGCTACACCTTC

clone_size: .
v_call: TRBV10-3
j_call: TRBJ1-3
d_call: .
cdr3_aa: CAISDIQEGNTIYF
cdr3_nt: TGTGCCATCAGTGACATACAAGAAGGAAACACCATATATTTT

clone_size: .
v_call: TRBV9
j_call: TRBJ2-3
d_call: .
cdr3_aa: CASSVTFGDTQYF
cdr3_nt: TGTGCCAGCAGCGTTACTTTCGGGGATACGCAGTATTTT

clone_size: .
v_call: TRBV10-3
j_call: TRBJ2-7
d_call: TRBD1
cdr3_aa: CAISHRDRGPEQYF
cdr3_nt: TGTGCCATCAGCCACCGGGACAGGGGGCCCGAGCAGTACTTC

clone_size: once
v_call: TRBV19
j_call: TRBJ2-1
d_call: TRBD1
cdr3_aa: CASSTGQFNEQFF
cdr3_nt: TGTGCCAGTAGTACGGGACAGTTCAATGAGCAGTTCTTC

clone_size: few
v_call: TRBV20-1
j_call: TRBJ1-1
d_call: TRBD1
cdr3_aa: CGQVSNTEAFF
cdr3_nt: TGCGGACAGGTATCGAACACTGAAGCTTTCTTT

clone_size: .
v_call: TRBV11-2
j_call: TRBJ1-6
d_call: TRBD1
cdr3_aa: CASSWDRRSSYNSPLHF
cdr3_nt: TGTGCCAGCAGCTGGGACAGGAGGAGCTCCTATAATTCACCCCTCCACTTT

clone_size: .
v_call: TRBV28
j_call: TRBJ2-7
d_call: .
cdr3_aa: CASNSPSQGWDEQYF
cdr3_nt: TGTGCCAGCAATTCCCCCTCGCAGGGTTGGGACGAGCAGTACTTC

clone_size: .
v_call: TRBV18
j_call: TRBJ2-5
d_call: .
cdr3_aa: CASSTSPRETQYF
cdr3_nt: TGTGCCAGCTCAACATCCCCACGCGAGACCCAGTACTTC

clone_size: once
v_call: TRBV5-1
j_call: TRBJ2-2
d_call: .
cdr3_aa: CASTLEGSGELFF
cdr3_nt: TGCGCCAGCACTTTAGAGGGCTCCGGGGAGCTGTTTTTT

clone_size: .
v_call: TRBV7-8
j_call: TRBJ1-4
d_call: TRBD1
cdr3_aa: CASSPQEGQGDEKLFF
cdr3_nt: TGTGCCAGCAGCCCACAAGAGGGGCAGGGGGATGAAAAACTGTTTTTT

clone_size: .
v_call: TRBV11-2
j_call: TRBJ2-7
d_call: TRBD2
cdr3_aa: CASSPRTSGRSEQYF
cdr3_nt: TGTGCCAGCAGCCCGAGGACTAGCGGGAGGTCCGAGCAGTACTTC

clone_size: once
v_call: TRBV4-1
j_call: TRBJ2-2
d_call: TRBD1
cdr3_aa: CASTQGAQNTGELFF
cdr3_nt: TGCGCCAGCACGCAGGGGGCCCAGAACACCGGGGAGCTGTTTTTT

clone_size: .
v_call: TRBV4-2
j_call: TRBJ2-3
d_call: .
cdr3_aa: CASSQTGVDGVGGDTQYF
cdr3_nt: TGTGCCAGCAGCCAAACCGGGGTGGACGGGGTCGGGGGAGATACGCAGTATTTT

clone_size: .
v_call: TRBV7-2
j_call: TRBJ2-3
d_call: .
cdr3_aa: CASSTYPGTDTQYF
cdr3_nt: TGTGCCAGCAGCACCTACCCGGGGACAGATACGCAGTATTTT

clone_size: .
v_call: TRBV6-1
j_call: TRBJ1-3
d_call: .
cdr3_aa: CASSEYGSGNTIYF
cdr3_nt: TGTGCCAGCAGTGAATACGGCTCTGGAAACACCATATATTTT

clone_size: .
v_call: TRBV23-1
j_call: TRBJ1-1
d_call: TRBD1
cdr3_aa: CASSQSGTESPAFF
cdr3_nt: TGCGCCAGCAGTCAATCGGGGACAGAATCGCCCGCTTTCTTT

clone_size: .
v_call: TRBV6-6
j_call: TRBJ2-7
d_call: TRBD2
cdr3_aa: CASSSTHSGVPYEQYF
cdr3_nt: TGTGCCAGCAGTTCCACTCATAGCGGGGTACCCTACGAGCAGTACTTC

clone_size: few
v_call: TRBV28
j_call: TRBJ1-2
d_call: TRBD1
cdr3_aa: CATSGGRGYGYTF
cdr3_nt: TGTGCCACCTCAGGGGGGCGAGGGTATGGCTACACCTTC